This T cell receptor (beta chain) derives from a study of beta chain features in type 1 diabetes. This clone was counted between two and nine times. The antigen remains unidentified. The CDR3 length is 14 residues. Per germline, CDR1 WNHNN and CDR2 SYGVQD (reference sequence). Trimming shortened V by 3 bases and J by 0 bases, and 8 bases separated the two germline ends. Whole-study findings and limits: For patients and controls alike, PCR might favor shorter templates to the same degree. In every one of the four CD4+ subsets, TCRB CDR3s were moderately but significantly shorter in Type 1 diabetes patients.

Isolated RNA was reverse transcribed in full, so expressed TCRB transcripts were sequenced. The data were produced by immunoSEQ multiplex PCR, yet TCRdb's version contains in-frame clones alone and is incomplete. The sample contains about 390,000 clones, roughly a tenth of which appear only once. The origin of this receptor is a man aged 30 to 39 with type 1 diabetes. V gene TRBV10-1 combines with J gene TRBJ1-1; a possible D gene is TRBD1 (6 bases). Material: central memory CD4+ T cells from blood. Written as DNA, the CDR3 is TGCGCCAGCAGTGAACAGGGTGTGAACACTGAAGCTTTCTTT. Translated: CASSEQGVNTEAFF.